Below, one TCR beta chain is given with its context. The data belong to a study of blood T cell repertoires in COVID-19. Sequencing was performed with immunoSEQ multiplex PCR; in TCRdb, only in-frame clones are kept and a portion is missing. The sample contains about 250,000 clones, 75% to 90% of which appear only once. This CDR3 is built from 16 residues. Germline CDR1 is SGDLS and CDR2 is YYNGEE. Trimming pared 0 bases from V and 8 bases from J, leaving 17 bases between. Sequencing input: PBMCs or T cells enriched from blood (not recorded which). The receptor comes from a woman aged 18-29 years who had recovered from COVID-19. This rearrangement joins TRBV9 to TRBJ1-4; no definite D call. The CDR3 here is CASSVARRAGDEKLFF. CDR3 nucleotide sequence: TGTGCCAGCAGCGTAGCTCGGAGGGCGGGAGACGAAAAACTGTTTTTT.